Listed below are T cell receptor beta chains from one sample, sequenced in a study of PD-1 blockade in classical Hodgkin lymphoma. Profiling relied on immunoSEQ multiplex PCR, and the TCRdb table lists in-frame clones only, not all of them. The sample shows roughly 20,000 clones, 86% of them seen only once. The sample consisted of peripheral blood mononuclear cells (PBMCs), taken before the second cycle of nivolumab. The receptors stem from a human donor with classical Hodgkin lymphoma. CDR3s include the opening cysteine and the closing phenylalanine or tryptophan. A D gene is named only where the DNA matches it firmly. The listing skips clone size in some rows; elsewhere it reads once, few, many or a size class.

few,TRBV19,TRBJ2-1,TRBD2,TGTGCCAGTAGTATAGACGGGGGGGAGTACAATGAGCAGTTCTTC,CASSIDGGEYNEQFF
NA,TRBV4-2,TRBJ2-3,TRBD2,TGTGCCAGCAGCCAAGGGATTATAGCGGGGGGGGCAGATACGCAGTATTTT,CASSQGIIAGGADTQYF
NA,TRBV5-1,TRBJ2-3,TRBD2,TGCGCCAGCAGCTTACGGAGCGGGGGAGTCACAGATACGCAGTATTTT,CASSLRSGGVTDTQYF
NA,TRBV5-5,TRBJ1-3,TRBD1,TGTGCCAGCAGCATGGGACAGAACTCTGGAAACACCATATATTTT,CASSMGQNSGNTIYF
NA,TRBV7-2,TRBJ1-2,NA,TGTGCCAGCAGCCTAAACTCGGACGGCTCCTATGGCTACACCTTC,CASSLNSDGSYGYTF
once,TRBV6-6,TRBJ2-5,NA,TGTGCCACCAAGGGGTCGAGAGGGGAGACCCAGTACTTC,CATKGSRGETQYF
NA,TRBV5-1,TRBJ2-4,NA,TGCGCCAGCAGCTTGGAGGACGACATTCAGTACTTC,CASSLEDDIQYF
NA,TRBV9,TRBJ1-2,NA,TGTGCCAGCAGCGATCGGGCCGCTAACTATGGCTACACCTTC,CASSDRAANYGYTF
NA,TRBV7-8,TRBJ1-1,NA,TGTGCCAGCAGCCTCAACGCCGCGGGGGGGGGCACTGAAGCTTTCTTT,CASSLNAAGGGTEAFF
once,TRBV9,TRBJ2-2,TRBD2,TGTGCCAGCAGCGTTGGCGCGGGGGTCACCGGGGAGCTGTTTTTT,CASSVGAGVTGELFF
NA,TRBV7-9,TRBJ2-7,TRBD1,TGTGCCAGCAGCTCCGCCGGGACAGCCTCTTACGAGCAGTACTTC,CASSSAGTASYEQYF
NA,TRBV5-1,TRBJ2-4,TRBD1,TGCGCCAGCAGCGCCACGACAGGGGGCCGGACCAAAAACATTCAGTACTTC,CASSATTGGRTKNIQYF
NA,TRBV5-1,TRBJ2-3,TRBD1,TGCGCCAGCAGCGGCGGACAGGGGGCTTTGGATACGCAGTATTTT,CASSGGQGALDTQYF
NA,TRBV5-1,TRBJ2-5,NA,TGCGCCAGCAAGGACCACGAGACCCAGTACTTC,CASKDHETQYF
few,TRBV6-1,TRBJ2-1,TRBD2,TGTGCCAGCAGTGAAGAGGCGGGGGGCCCCTACAATGAGCAGTTCTTC,CASSEEAGGPYNEQFF
NA,TRBV5-1,TRBJ1-4,TRBD1,TGCGCCAGCAGCGAAGAGAGACAGGGAGGAGAAAAACTGTTTTTT,CASSEERQGGEKLFF
NA,TRBV6-6,TRBJ1-6,TRBD1,TGTGCCAGCACTAACACAGGGGAGCATTCACCCCTCCACTTT,CASTNTGEHSPLHF
NA,TRBV5-1,TRBJ1-4,NA,TGCGCCAGCAGCGTTGTTGGGACTAATGAAAAACTGTTTTTT,CASSVVGTNEKLFF
NA,TRBV4-1,TRBJ1-4,NA,TGCGCCAGCAGTCGGGAGGACAGAGTGGCGGAAAAACTGTTTTTT,CASSREDRVAEKLFF
NA,TRBV5-3,TRBJ1-6,NA,TGTGCCAGAAGCTCCCATCGGGGGAATATACTTGGGGATTCACCCCTCCACTTT,CARSSHRGNILGDSPLHF
NA,TRBV10-3,TRBJ1-6,NA,TGTGCCAGCGCAGGGGTTTCTAATTCACCCCTCCACTTT,CASAGVSNSPLHF
NA,TRBV7-8,TRBJ1-1,NA,TGTGCCAGCAGCTTCGGAGGGAACACTGAAGCTTTCTTT,CASSFGGNTEAFF
NA,TRBV7-9,TRBJ2-1,TRBD2,TGTGCCAGCAGCATAGCGGGGGGGTATAACAATGAGCAGTTCTTC,CASSIAGGYNNEQFF
NA,TRBV7-6,TRBJ2-2,TRBD1,TGTGCCAGCAGCTTGTCCGGGACAGGGTACACCGGGGAGCTGTTTTTT,CASSLSGTGYTGELFF
NA,TRBV7-9,TRBJ1-6,NA,TGTGCCAGCAGCCCAGTAGGCTCCTATAATTCACCCCTCCACTTT,CASSPVGSYNSPLHF
NA,TRBV7-9,TRBJ1-2,TRBD1,TGTGCCAGCAGCTTAGCGGTAGGGGGCGGTGACGGCTACACCTTC,CASSLAVGGGDGYTF
once,TRBV2,TRBJ1-3,TRBD1,TGTGCCAGCAGTGTTAAGGGGGCGCGAGGAAACACCATATATTTT,CASSVKGARGNTIYF
once,TRBV5-1,TRBJ1-4,NA,TGCGCCAGCAGCTTGGGGACACAGGGAGAGGGTGAAAAACTGTTTTTT,CASSLGTQGEGEKLFF
NA,TRBV4-3,TRBJ1-2,NA,TGCGCCAGCAGCCAGTTGGGAGGTGGCTACACCTTC,CASSQLGGGYTF
few,TRBV5-1,TRBJ2-3,NA,TGCGCCAGCAGCTTGGCTGCCGAGACAGATACGCAGTATTTT,CASSLAAETDTQYF
NA,TRBV5-1,TRBJ1-5,NA,TGCGCCAGCAGCTTGGTTCCGGTAGATAGCAATCAGCCCCAGCATTTT,CASSLVPVDSNQPQHF
few,TRBV11-2,TRBJ1-2,TRBD1,TGTGCCAGCAGCTTAGAAAGACAGGGAGGCGGCTACACCTTC,CASSLERQGGGYTF
NA,TRBV5-1,TRBJ2-1,NA,TGCGCCAGTAACCCTCTCAGCGCGGCGCTAAACAATGAGCAGTTCTTC,CASNPLSAALNNEQFF
medium-sized,TRBV7-9,TRBJ2-7,NA,TGTGCCAGCAGCTTTGTGGGGAACGAGCAGTACTTC,CASSFVGNEQYF
NA,TRBV9,TRBJ2-3,TRBD2,TGTGCCAGCAGCGCGCGGGGGGGCCCCGGAGATACGCAGTATTTT,CASSARGGPGDTQYF
once,TRBV6-1,TRBJ1-2,TRBD1,TGTGCCAGCAGTGAGACAGGGGGATATGGCTACACCTTC,CASSETGGYGYTF
NA,TRBV6-1,TRBJ2-3,TRBD2,TGTGCCAGCAGTGAGCCCGGACTAGCGGGTCGAGATACGCAGTATTTT,CASSEPGLAGRDTQYF
NA,TRBV7-9,TRBJ1-2,NA,TGTGCCAGCAGCTCCAGTCAATCGGGGTCTAACTATGGCTACACCTTC,CASSSSQSGSNYGYTF
NA,TRBV5-1,TRBJ1-4,TRBD1,TGCGCCAGCAGCTTGTCGGGACAGGGGAGTCTGTTTTTT,CASSLSGQGSLFF
NA,TRBV18,TRBJ1-5,TRBD1,TGTGCCAGCTCACCCGATGGGACAGCCAGCCTCTATAGCAATCAGCCCCAGCATTTT,CASSPDGTASLYSNQPQHF
NA,TRBV28,TRBJ1-5,NA,TGTGCCAGCAGCCCTGTGCGCAATCAGCCCCAGCATTTT,CASSPVRNQPQHF
NA,TRBV6-1,TRBJ1-2,TRBD1,TGTGCCAGCAGCGAAAGATCCGGGACAGGGGGGATCGGGTATGGCTACACCTTC,CASSERSGTGGIGYGYTF
NA,TRBV10-3,TRBJ1-1,TRBD1,TGTGCCATCAGTAGGACAGGGTTTGATAAGGTCACTGAAGCTTTCTTT,CAISRTGFDKVTEAFF
NA,TRBV7-3,TRBJ2-2,TRBD1,TGTGCCAGCAGCTCACAGGGGGCCGGGGAGCTGTTTTTT,CASSSQGAGELFF
once,TRBV2,TRBJ1-5,NA,TGTGCCAGCAACCAGGACATCAATCAGCCCCAGCATTTT,CASNQDINQPQHF
NA,TRBV9,TRBJ2-5,TRBD2,TGTGCCAGCAGCGTAGGAGGTACTAGCGGGGGCGAGGAGACCCAGTACTTC,CASSVGGTSGGEETQYF
NA,TRBV18,TRBJ1-6,TRBD1,TGTGCCAGCTCACCACGAGGAGGACAGGCGAATTCACCCCTCCACTTT,CASSPRGGQANSPLHF
NA,TRBV7-3,TRBJ1-6,NA,TGTGCCAGCAGCGAACGAAGCTCCTATAATTCACCCCTCCACTTT,CASSERSSYNSPLHF